This T cell receptor (beta chain) was obtained from a study of T cell repertoires in cytomegalovirus infection (dated by TCRdb to about 2019). Study-wide context: Because public TCR beta signatures pointed to carriage of CMV infection together with the matching HLA type, the HLA type of each donor mattered for the analysis.

A remark on this clonotype: Its binding antigen is unknown. No much larger clonotype is one base removed from it; base qualities were not supplied.

Sequencing was performed on an Illumina HiSeq 1500. TCRdb reworked the public reads: Q25 trimming with fastp, MiXCR clone assembly, productive beta chains retained. One record per CDR3 amino acid sequence lists the most common genes and DNA. Here the sample has just over 300,000 distinct CDR3 sequences; 17% occur a single time. About 11% of the sample comes from the top ten. The germline V gene yields MDHEN for CDR1 and SYDVKM for CDR2. Including cysteine and phenylalanine, the CDR3 has 14 amino acids. CDR3 DNA only is kept here, 42 bases in frame from base 1. Ends trimmed: V by 8 bases, J by 6 bases; bases unmatched to a gene: 8. What the research found in general, with its limitations: In both this cohort and an independent cohort of 300 to 450 donors, the cumulative frequency of public TCR beta family members distinguished carriers of CMV infection plus the relevant HLA type. The ex vivo response was dominated by HLA-C-restricted CMV-specific TCR beta clonotypes, and the single most frequent clonotype in two of eight donors was supplied by these HLA-C-restricted clonotypes.

Material for sequencing was PBMCs. The V and J genes are TRBV28 and TRBJ1-5, with 9 bases matching TRBD1. This clonotype originated in a human donor in good health (CMV status not recorded). Some clones in this sample may be carry-over from other donors' samples. This receptor has the CDR3 CASATGTGTQPQHF. The DNA reads TGTGCCAGCGCGACCGGGACAGGGACTCAGCCCCAGCATTTT.